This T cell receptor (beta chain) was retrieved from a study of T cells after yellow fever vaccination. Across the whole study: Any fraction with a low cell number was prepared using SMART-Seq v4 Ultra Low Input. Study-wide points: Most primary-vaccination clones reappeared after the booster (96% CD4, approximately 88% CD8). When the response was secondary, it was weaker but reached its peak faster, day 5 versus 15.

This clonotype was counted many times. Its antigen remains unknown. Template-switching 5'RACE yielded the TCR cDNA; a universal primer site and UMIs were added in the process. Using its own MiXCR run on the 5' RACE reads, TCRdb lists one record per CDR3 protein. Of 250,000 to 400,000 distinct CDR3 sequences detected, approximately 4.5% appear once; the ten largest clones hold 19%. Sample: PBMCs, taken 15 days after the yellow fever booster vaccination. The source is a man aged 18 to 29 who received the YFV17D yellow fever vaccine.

This chain's CDR3 is CASIGGGRTGNTEAFF. The CDR3 nucleotides are TGTGCCAGCATCGGCGGGGGTAGGACGGGGAACACTGAAGCTTTCTTT. This chain uses TRBV5-5 with TRBJ1-1; D possibly corresponds to TRBD1 (5 bases). CDR1 is SGHKS, CDR2 YYEKEE, per germline (reference sequence). V gave up 6 bases and J gave up 1 base, with 19 bases separating them. The CDR3 runs to 16 residues.